This record looks at one TCR beta chain sequence and its context. The table came from immunoSEQ multiplex PCR; TCRdb's copy has only in-frame clones and leaves some out. The table has about 200,000 clones, approximately 90% seen once; the top ten hold almost 4.5%. The data are from a study of blood T cell repertoires in COVID-19. The V gene lost 3 bases and the J gene lost 1 base, with 9 bases spanning the gap. This CDR3 comprises 15 residues. In germline, CDR1 is LNHDA, CDR2 SQIVND (reference sequence). The chain recombines TRBV19 with TRBJ2-2, with D possibly matching TRBD2 (5 bases). Sequences were obtained from peripheral blood. The sequence was obtained from a man in his fifties or sixties with acute or convalescent COVID-19. For the CDR3, the DNA is TGTGCCAGTAGTATGAGGGCGGGGAACACCGGGGAGCTGTTTTTT. Its protein is CASSMRAGNTGELFF.